The 22 T cell receptor beta chains in this list originate from one sample, sequenced in a study of blood T cell repertoires in COVID-19. TCRdb keeps only in-frame clones here, not all; method: immunoSEQ multiplex PCR. This table has 300,000 to 350,000 clones, about 90% appearing once. The sequenced sample was peripheral blood. Receptors were obtained from a woman between 50 and 59 years old with COVID-19, enrolled during active disease.

The rearrangement joins TRBV4-1 to TRBJ2-3; 7 bases agree with TRBD2. The CDR3 is 17 residues long. The V segment lost 1 base and the J segment 4 bases; nucleotides outside the gene matches: 11. Germline loops: CDR1 MGHRA, CDR2 YSYEKL. The CDR3 nucleotides read TGCGCCAGCAGCCAAGGTCGTGCTAGCGGCCATTCAGATACGCAGTATTTT. Its translation is CASSQGRASGHSDTQYF.

This clone turned up a few times. V gene TRBV4-3 combines with J gene TRBJ2-3, with 12 nucleotides matching TRBD2. This CDR3 is 16 amino acids long. Germline V gene sequence: CDR1 LGHNA, CDR2 YSLEER. Trimming cost V 1 base and J 6 bases; bases outside gene matches: 5. The CDR3 reads CASSQASGRALDTQYF. DNA for the CDR3: TGCGCCAGCAGCCAAGCTAGCGGGAGGGCCTTGGATACGCAGTATTTT.

The chain couples TRBV7-6 to TRBJ2-1; 9 bases fit TRBD2. Germline trimming cut 4 bases from V and 4 bases from J; bases unmatched to any gene: 2. The CDR3 has 14 residues. Germline assignment: CDR1 SGHVS and CDR2 FNYEAQ. The CDR3 is CASSSSGAYNEQFF. CDR3 DNA sequence: TGTGCCAGCAGCTCTAGCGGGGCATACAATGAGCAGTTCTTC.

This clone was counted a single time. DNA of the CDR3: TGTGCCAGCAGCTCTTGGTGGGGGACTAGCGGGTCAACTCAAGAGACCCAGTACTTC. Translated: CASSSWWGTSGSTQETQYF. The chain couples TRBV11-3 to TRBJ2-5, with TRBD2 matching over 12 bases. The germline V gene encodes CDR1 SGHNT and CDR2 YENEEA. V shed 4 bases, J shed 2 bases, and the junction held 14 bases outside the gene matches. The CDR3 has 19 amino acids.

V gene TRBV3-1 (or the pseudogene TRBV3-2) combines with J gene TRBJ2-1, with a possible D match to TRBD2 (6 bases). Trimming removed 0 bases at V and 9 bases at J, with 24 bases between. The CDR3 runs 18 residues. CDR1 and CDR2 (germline): LGHDT, YNNKEL (reference sequence). The CDR3 loop is CASSQERGGTGWSREQFF. The DNA of the CDR3 is TGTGCCAGCAGCCAAGAGAGGGGAGGAACGGGATGGAGTCGTGAGCAGTTCTTC.

The V call is TRBV29-1, the J call TRBJ1-4, with 7 bases matching TRBD1. The CDR3 is made up of 14 amino acids. The junction had 11 bases not matched to a gene; V was cut back by 3 bases and J by 10 bases. Germline CDR1 SQVTM, CDR2 ANQGSEA. In DNA form, the CDR3 reads TGCAGCGTTGAGGAACAGGGGTGGATCGGAAAACTGTTTTTT. Amino acid sequence: CSVEEQGWIGKLFF.

The chain is built from TRBV11-3 and TRBJ1-3, with unresolved D. Germline CDR1 SGHNT, CDR2 YENEEA. The CDR3 totals 17 residues. Trimming cost V 3 bases and J 0 bases, with 15 bases left between them. CDR3 loop: CASSFLPRPNSGNTIYF. CDR3 nucleotides: TGTGCCAGCAGCTTTCTCCCTAGGCCGAACTCTGGAAACACCATATATTTT.

The rearrangement uses TRBV6-2 or TRBV6-3 and TRBJ1-1, with a possible D match to TRBD1 (5 bases). V dropped 5 bases and J dropped 1 base, with 8 bases sitting between them. Germline V gives CDR1 MNHEY, CDR2 SVGEGT. The CDR3 has 13 amino acids. The CDR3 DNA reads TGTGCCAGCAGTAGGGGTCCGAACACTGAAGCTTTCTTT. It encodes CASSRGPNTEAFF.

This rearrangement joins TRBV5-1 to TRBJ1-6, with D perhaps TRBD1 (5 bases). The V end was cut by 3 bases, the J end by 7 bases, with 20 bases between. This CDR3 has 17 amino acids. Germline V lookup: CDR1 SGHRS, CDR2 YFSETQ. DNA of the CDR3: TGCGCCAGCAGCTCCTTCCCGGGTGCAGGGATAAATTCACCCCTCCACTTT. It codes for CASSSFPGAGINSPLHF.

This clone has just one count. CDR3 in amino acids: CASSLLGSGSADTQYF. The CDR3 DNA reads TGTGCCAGCAGCTTATTGGGTAGCGGGAGTGCGGATACGCAGTATTTT. J is TRBJ2-3 and V is TRBV7-2; the match to TRBD2 covers 9 bases. The CDR3 sequence is 16 residues long. Germline loops: CDR1 SGHTA, CDR2 FQGNSA. J was trimmed by 6 bases and V by 2 bases; bases with no gene match: 9.

This clone was counted a few times. Distinct nucleotide sequences in the sample also encode this CDR3. The chain couples TRBV7-9 to TRBJ2-7; 12 bases line up with TRBD2. Losses at the gene ends were 1 base for V and 4 bases for J; bases not matched to a gene: 2. This CDR3 region has 15 residues. Germline V gives CDR1 SEHNR, CDR2 FQNEAQ (reference sequence). CDR3: CASSLVTSGSYEQYF. CDR3 DNA: TGTGCCAGCAGCTTAGTGACTAGCGGGAGTTACGAGCAGTACTTC.

This rearrangement joins TRBV18 to TRBJ1-1; D might be TRBD1 (5 bases). The length of the CDR3 is 16 residues. Trimming left V 2 bases short and J 0 bases short, with 13 bases between. CDR1 and CDR2 from the germline V gene are KGHSH and LQKENI. CDR3 DNA sequence: TGTGCCAGCTCACCAAGGTCCACAGGTATGAACACTGAAGCTTTCTTT. Its protein is CASSPRSTGMNTEAFF.

Only a few counts were recorded for this clone. The chain couples TRBV11-2 to TRBJ2-3; 7 bases line up with TRBD2. The CDR3 extends over 17 amino acids. V trimming: 2 bases; J trimming: 6 bases; junction bases outside the gene matches: 14. Germline CDR1 is SGHAT and CDR2 is FQNNGV. In nucleotides, the CDR3 is TGTGCCAGCAGCTTAATCCCCAGGCGGGAGTCTTTGGATACGCAGTATTTT. Translated: CASSLIPRRESLDTQYF.

This clone showed up just once. The rearrangement uses TRBV29-1 and TRBJ2-3; 12 bases align to TRBD2. CDR3 length equals 14 residues. The V segment lost 6 bases and the J segment 5 bases; nucleotides outside the gene matches: 6. Germline V gene sequence: CDR1 SQVTM, CDR2 ANQGSEA. DNA for the CDR3: TGCAGCGTCGACCCTAGCGGGAGGGGAGATACGCAGTATTTT. Residues: CSVDPSGRGDTQYF.

V gene TRBV3-1 (or the pseudogene TRBV3-2) combines with J gene TRBJ1-3; D gene unclear. V was pared by 1 base and J by 0 bases, with 16 bases between. CDR1 and CDR2 from the germline V gene are LGHDT and YNNKEL (reference sequence). This CDR3 contains 18 residues. The CDR3 bases are TGTGCCAGCAGCCAAGGAGGGTATAAGCTTTCCTCTGGAAACACCATATATTTT. It yields the protein CASSQGGYKLSSGNTIYF.

The chain couples TRBV5-4 to TRBJ2-1; 12 positions agree with TRBD2. With 2 bases clipped from V and 7 bases from J, the junction kept 4 bases outside the gene matches. This CDR3 spans 15 amino acids. CDR1 and CDR2 from the germline V gene are SGHNT and YYREEE (reference sequence). This chain's CDR3 is CASSLRTSGINEQFF. In nucleotides, the CDR3 is TGTGCCAGCAGCTTAAGGACTAGCGGGATAAATGAGCAGTTCTTC.

The chain links TRBV11-3 to TRBJ2-1; the match to TRBD2 covers 7 bases. With 1 base clipped from V and 0 bases from J, the junction kept 9 bases outside the gene matches. The CDR3 covers 18 residues. Germline CDR1 and CDR2: SGHNT and YENEEA. The DNA for the CDR3 is TGTGCCAGCAGCTTAGTGGGCGGGAGCTCCCTCTCCTACAATGAGCAGTTCTTC. This encodes CASSLVGGSSLSYNEQFF.

V usage is TRBV5-1 and J usage is TRBJ2-5; D perhaps matches TRBD2 (6 bases). This CDR3 is 12 amino acids long. V was cut by 1 base and J by 11 bases, with 12 bases left in between. Germline V gene data show CDR1 as SGHRS and CDR2 as YFSETQ. CDR3 sequence: CASSLNRDSQYF. In DNA, the CDR3 is TGCGCCAGCAGCTTGAACCGGGACTCGCAGTACTTC. Using reference TRBV5-1 and TRBJ2-5 for the parts outside the CDR3, the full variable domain is KAGVTQTPRYLIKTRGQQVTLSCSPISGHRSVSWYQQTPGQGLQFLFEYFSETQRNKGNFPGRFSGRQFSNSRSEMNVSTLELGDSALYLCASSLNRDSQYFGPGTRLLVL.

This chain links TRBV19 with TRBJ1-1; D might be TRBD1 (5 bases). CDR1 is LNHDA and CDR2 is SQIVND in the germline V gene (reference sequence). The V and J ends lost 6 bases and 0 bases respectively, with 11 bases between them. The CDR3 is 14 residues long. The CDR3 DNA follows: TGTGCCAGTAGCGGACCGACAGTGAACACTGAAGCTTTCTTT. This codes for CASSGPTVNTEAFF.

V and J are TRBV12-3 or TRBV12-4 and TRBJ2-7; no definite D call. With 6 bases removed from V and 2 bases from J, the gap between germline ends came to 11 bases. This CDR3 is 13 amino acids long. The CDR3 here is CASRSGYTYEQYF. Here the CDR3 DNA reads TGTGCCAGCAGATCGGGTTATACCTACGAGCAGTACTTC.

CDR3 in amino acids: CASTTRANTEAFF. The DNA for the CDR3 is TGTGCCAGCACCACCAGGGCCAACACTGAAGCTTTCTTT. The chain recombines TRBV27 with TRBJ1-1, with D perhaps TRBD1 (5 bases). CDR3 length: 13 amino acids. Germline CDR1 MNHEY, CDR2 SMNVEV (reference sequence). Between the trimmed V and J ends, which lost 7 bases and 2 bases, there was a span of 11 bases.

The chain joins TRBV4-2 to TRBJ1-4; no clear D. The CDR3 covers 16 residues. From germline, CDR1 is LGHNA and CDR2 YNFKEQ. V lost 0 bases and J 6 bases, leaving 14 bases between the germline ends. Here the CDR3 DNA reads TGTGCCAGCAGCCAAGATATTGGGCAGTCGGATGAAAAACTGTTTTTT. Protein: CASSQDIGQSDEKLFF.